This TCR beta chain stems from a study of T cell repertoires in cytomegalovirus infection. Germline loops: CDR1 MGHRA, CDR2 YSYEKL. V lost 4 bases and J 6 bases, leaving 13 bases between the germline ends. The CDR3 has 15 residues. In its sample, this clonotype was seen a few times. Its antigen is undetermined. MiXCR was run by TCRdb on the reads, yielding one entry per CDR3 protein. The data hold some 560,000 distinct CDR3 sequences, with roughly 42% observed a single time. Here the sequenced sample was cultured PBMCs, taken from culture after CMV antigen stimulation. This receptor was identified in a human donor in good health (CMV status not recorded). Some clones in this sample may be carry-over from other donors' samples. The V call is TRBV4-1, the J call TRBJ1-6; TRBD1 is a possible D gene (6 bases). In nucleotides, the CDR3 is TGCGCCAGCAGCCTTAAAAGGGGGTCTAATTCACCCCTCCACTTT. As protein: CASSLKRGSNSPLHF.